This TCR beta chain is from a study of STAT3 mutations in large granular lymphocyte leukemia. Notes on the study in general: Sampling intervals varied between patients and samples. In T-cell large granular lymphocyte leukemia, about half of patients showed multiple immunodominant subclonotypes.

Comment on this clone: Its specificity is not known.

The CDR3 runs to 14 residues. With 4 bases removed from V and 2 bases from J, the gap between germline ends came to 11 bases. The V gene's germline CDR1 is SGHRS and CDR2 YFSETQ. Generated by immunoSEQ multiplex PCR, the TCRdb table keeps only in-frame clones and is missing some. The sample includes about 3,100 clones, around two thirds of them seen just once. Sequencing was done on a sample of peripheral blood mononuclear cells. The chain employs TRBV5-1 and TRBJ2-3; TRBD1 or TRBD2 may be the D gene (5 bases each). The TCR originated in a woman aged 40 to 50 with T-cell large granular lymphocyte leukemia. Some clones in this sample may be carry-over from other donors' samples. This CDR3 is CASSLGTPTDTQYF. The CDR3 coding sequence is TGCGCCAGCAGCCTAGGGACGCCCACAGATACGCAGTATTTT.